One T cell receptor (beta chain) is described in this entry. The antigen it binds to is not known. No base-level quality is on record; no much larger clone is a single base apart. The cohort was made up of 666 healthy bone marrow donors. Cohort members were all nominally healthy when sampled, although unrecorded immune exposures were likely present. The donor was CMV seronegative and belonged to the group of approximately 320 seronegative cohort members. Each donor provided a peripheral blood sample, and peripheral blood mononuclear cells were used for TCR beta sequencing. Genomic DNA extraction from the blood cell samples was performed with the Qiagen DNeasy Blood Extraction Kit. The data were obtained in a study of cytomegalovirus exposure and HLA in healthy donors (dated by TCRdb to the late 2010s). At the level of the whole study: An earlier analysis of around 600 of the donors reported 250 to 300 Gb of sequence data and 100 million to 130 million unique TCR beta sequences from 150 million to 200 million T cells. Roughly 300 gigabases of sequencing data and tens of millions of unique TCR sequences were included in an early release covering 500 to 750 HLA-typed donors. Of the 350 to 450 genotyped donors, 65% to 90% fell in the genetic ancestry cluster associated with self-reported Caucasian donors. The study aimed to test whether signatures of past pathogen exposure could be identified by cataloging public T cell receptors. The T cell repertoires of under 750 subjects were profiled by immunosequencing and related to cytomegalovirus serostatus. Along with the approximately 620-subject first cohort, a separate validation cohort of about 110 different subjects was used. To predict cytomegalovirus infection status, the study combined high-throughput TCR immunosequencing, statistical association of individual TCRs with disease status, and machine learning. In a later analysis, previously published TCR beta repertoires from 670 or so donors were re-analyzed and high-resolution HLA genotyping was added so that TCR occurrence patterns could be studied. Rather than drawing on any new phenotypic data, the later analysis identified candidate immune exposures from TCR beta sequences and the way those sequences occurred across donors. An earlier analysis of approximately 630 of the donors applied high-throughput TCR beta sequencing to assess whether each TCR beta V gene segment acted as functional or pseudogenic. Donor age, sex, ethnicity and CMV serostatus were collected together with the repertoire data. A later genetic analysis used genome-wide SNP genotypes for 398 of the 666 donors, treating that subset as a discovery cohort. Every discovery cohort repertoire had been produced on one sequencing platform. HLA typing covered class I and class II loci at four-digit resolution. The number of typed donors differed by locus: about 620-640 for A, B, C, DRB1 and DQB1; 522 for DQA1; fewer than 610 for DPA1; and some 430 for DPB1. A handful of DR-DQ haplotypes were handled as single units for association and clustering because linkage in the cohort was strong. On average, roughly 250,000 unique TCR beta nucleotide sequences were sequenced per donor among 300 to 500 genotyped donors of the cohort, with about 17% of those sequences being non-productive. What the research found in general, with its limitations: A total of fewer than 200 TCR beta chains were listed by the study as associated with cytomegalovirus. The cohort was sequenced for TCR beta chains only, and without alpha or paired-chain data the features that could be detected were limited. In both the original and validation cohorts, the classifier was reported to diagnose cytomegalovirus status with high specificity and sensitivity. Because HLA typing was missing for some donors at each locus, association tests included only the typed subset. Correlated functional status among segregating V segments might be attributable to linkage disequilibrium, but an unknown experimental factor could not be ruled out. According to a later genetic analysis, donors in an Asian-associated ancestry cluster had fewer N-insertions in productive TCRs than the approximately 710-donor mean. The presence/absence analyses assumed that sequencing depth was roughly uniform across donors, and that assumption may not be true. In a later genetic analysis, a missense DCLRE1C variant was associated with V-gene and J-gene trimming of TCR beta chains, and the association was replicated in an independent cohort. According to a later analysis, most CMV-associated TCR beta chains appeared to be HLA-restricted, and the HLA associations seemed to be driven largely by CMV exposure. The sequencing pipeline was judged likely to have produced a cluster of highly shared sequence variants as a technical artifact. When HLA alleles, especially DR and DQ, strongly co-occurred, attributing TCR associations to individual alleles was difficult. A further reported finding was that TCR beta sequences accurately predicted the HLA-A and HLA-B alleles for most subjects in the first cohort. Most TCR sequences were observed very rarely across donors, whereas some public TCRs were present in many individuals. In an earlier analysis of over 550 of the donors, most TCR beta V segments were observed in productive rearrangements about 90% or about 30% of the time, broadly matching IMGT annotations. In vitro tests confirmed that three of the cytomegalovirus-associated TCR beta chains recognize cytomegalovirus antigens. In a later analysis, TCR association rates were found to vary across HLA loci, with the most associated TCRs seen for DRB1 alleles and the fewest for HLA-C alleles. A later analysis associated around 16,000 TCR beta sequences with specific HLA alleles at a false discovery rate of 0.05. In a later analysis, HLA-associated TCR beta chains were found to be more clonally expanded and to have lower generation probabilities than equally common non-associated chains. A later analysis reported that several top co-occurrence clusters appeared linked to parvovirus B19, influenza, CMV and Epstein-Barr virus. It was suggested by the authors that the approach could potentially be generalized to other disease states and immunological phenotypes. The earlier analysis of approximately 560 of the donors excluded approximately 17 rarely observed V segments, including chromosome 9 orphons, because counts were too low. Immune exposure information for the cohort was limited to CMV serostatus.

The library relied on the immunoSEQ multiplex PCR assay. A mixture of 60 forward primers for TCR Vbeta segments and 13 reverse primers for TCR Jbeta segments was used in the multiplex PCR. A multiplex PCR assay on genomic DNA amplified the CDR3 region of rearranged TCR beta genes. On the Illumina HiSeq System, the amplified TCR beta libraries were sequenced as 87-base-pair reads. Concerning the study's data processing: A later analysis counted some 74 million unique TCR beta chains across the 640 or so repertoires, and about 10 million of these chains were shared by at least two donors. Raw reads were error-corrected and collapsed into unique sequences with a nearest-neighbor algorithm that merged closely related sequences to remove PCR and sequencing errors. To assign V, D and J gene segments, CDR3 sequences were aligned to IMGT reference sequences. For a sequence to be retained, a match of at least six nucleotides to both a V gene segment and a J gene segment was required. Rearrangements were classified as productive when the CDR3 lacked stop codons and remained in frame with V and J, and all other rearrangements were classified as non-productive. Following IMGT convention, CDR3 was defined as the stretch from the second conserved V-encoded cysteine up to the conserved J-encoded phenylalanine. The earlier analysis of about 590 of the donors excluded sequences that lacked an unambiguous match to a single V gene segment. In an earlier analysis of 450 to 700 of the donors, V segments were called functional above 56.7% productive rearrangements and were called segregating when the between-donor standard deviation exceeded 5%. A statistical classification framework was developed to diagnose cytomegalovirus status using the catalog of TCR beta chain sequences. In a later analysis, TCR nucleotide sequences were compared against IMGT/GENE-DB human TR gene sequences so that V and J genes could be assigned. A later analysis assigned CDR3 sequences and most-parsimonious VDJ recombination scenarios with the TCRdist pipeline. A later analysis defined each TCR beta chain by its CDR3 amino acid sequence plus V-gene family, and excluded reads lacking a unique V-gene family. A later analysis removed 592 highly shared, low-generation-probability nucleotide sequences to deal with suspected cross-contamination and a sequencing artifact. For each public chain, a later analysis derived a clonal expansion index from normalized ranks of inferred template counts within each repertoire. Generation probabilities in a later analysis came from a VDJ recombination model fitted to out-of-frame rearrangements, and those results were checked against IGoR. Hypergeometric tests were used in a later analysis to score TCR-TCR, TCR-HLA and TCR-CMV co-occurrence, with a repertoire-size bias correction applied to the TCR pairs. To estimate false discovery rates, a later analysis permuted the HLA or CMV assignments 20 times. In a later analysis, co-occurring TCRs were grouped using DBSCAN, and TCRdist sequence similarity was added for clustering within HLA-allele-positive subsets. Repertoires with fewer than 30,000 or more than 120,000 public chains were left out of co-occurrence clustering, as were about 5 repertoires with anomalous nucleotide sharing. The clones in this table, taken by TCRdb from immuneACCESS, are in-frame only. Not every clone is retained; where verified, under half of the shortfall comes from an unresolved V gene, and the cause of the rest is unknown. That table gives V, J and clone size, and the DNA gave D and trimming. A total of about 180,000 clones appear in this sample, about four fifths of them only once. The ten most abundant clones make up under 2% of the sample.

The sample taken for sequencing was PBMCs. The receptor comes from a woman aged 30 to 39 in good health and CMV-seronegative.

The bases read TGCGCCAGCAGCCAACACGCTACAGGGCCTGGGGCTGAAGCTTTCTTT. Translated, it reads CASSQHATGPGAEAFF. The V gene is TRBV4-1 and the J gene is TRBJ1-1; TRBD1 is a weak D gene call, 6 bases matching. V drops 2 bases and J drops 6 bases, leaving 19 bases in between. The germline V gene yields MGHRA for CDR1 and YSYEKL for CDR2. The CDR3 covers 16 residues, taking in both the cysteine and the phenylalanine. Only CDR3 DNA remains: 48 bases, in frame from the first base.